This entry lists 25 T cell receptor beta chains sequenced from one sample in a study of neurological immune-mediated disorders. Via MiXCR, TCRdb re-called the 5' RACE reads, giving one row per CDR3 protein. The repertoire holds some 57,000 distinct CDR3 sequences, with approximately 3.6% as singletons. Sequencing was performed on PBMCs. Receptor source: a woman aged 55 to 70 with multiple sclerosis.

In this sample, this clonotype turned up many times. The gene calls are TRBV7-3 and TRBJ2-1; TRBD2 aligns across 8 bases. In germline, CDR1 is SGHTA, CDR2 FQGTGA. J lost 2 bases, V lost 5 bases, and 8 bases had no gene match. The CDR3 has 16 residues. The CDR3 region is CASSPMNGGAYNEQFF. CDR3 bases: TGTGCCAGCAGCCCCATGAACGGGGGGGCCTACAATGAGCAGTTCTTC.

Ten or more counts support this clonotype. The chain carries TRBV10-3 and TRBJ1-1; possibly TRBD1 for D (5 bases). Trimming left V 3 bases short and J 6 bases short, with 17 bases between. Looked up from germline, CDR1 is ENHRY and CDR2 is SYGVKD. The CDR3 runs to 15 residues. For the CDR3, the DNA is TGTGCCATCAGTGAAAGTGGGGCAGGGCCCCCTGAAGCTTTCTTT. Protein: CAISESGAGPPEAFF.

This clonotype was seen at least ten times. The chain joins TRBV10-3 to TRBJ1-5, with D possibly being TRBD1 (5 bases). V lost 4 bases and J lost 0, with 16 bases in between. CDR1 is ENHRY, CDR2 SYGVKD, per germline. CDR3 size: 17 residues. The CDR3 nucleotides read TGTGCCATCAGTGCCGGGACTACCATTTATAGCAATCAGCCCCAGCATTTT. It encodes CAISAGTTIYSNQPQHF.

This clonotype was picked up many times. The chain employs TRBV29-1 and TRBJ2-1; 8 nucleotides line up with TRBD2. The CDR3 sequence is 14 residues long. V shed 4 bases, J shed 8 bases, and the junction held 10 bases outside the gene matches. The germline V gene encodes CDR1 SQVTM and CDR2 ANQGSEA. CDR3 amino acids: CSVVLAGGRDEQFF. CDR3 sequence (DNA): TGCAGCGTTGTCTTGGCGGGAGGTAGGGATGAGCAGTTCTTC.

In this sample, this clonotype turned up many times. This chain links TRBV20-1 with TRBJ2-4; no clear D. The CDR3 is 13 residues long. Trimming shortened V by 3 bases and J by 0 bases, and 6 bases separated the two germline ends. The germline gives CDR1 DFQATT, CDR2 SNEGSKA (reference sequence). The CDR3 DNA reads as TGCAGTGCTAGTGGAATAGCCAAAAACATTCAGTACTTC. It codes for CSASGIAKNIQYF.

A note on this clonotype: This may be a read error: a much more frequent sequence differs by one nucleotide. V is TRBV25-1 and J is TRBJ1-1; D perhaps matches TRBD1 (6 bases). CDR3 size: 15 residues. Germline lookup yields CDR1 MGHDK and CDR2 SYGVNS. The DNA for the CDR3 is TGTGCCAGCAGTCGTGGACAGATCATGAACACTGAATCTTTCTTT. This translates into CASSRGQIMNTESFF.

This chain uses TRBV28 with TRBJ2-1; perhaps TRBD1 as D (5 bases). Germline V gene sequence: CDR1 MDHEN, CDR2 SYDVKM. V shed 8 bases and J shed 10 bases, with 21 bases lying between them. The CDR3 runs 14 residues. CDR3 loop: CASGRVRSSYEQFF. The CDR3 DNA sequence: TGTGCCAGCGGCAGGGTTCGGAGCTCCTACGAGCAGTTCTTC.

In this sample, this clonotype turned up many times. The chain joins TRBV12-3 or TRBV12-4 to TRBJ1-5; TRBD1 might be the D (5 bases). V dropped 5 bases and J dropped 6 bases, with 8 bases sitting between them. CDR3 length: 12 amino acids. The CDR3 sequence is CASSPGSQPQHF. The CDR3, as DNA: TGTGCCAGCAGTCCAGGGAGTCAGCCCCAGCATTTT.

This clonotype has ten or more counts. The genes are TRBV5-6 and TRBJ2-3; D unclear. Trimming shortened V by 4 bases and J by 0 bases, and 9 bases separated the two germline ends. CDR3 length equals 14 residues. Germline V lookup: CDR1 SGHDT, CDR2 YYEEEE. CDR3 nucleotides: TGTGCCAGCAGCCCACCCATCAGCACAGATACGCAGTATTTT. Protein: CASSPPISTDTQYF.

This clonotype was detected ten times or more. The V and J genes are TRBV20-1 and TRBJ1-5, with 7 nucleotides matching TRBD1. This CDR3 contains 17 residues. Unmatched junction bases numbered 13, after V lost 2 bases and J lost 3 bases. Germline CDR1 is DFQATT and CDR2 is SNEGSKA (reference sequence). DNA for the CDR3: TGCAGTGCTAGACCGCGGACAGGAGGGTTATTCAATCAGCCCCAGCATTTT. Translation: CSARPRTGGLFNQPQHF.

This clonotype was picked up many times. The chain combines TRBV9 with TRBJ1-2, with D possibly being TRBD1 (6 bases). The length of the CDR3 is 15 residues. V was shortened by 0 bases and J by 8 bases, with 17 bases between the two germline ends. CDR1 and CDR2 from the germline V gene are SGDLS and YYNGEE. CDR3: CASSVEPTGSMGYTF. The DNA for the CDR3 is TGTGCCAGCAGCGTAGAACCGACAGGATCTATGGGCTACACCTTC.

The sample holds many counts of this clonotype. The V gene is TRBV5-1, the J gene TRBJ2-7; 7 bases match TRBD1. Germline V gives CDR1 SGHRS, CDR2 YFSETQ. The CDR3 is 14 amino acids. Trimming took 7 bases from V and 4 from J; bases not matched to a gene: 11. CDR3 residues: CASSPDRAGYEQYF. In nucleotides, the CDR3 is TGCGCCAGCTCCCCCGACAGGGCTGGTTACGAGCAGTACTTC.

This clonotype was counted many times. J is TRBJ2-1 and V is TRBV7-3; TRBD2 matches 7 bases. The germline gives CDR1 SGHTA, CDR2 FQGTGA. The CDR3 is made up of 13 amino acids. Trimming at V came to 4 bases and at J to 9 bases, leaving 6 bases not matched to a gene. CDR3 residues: CASSSQASGEQFF. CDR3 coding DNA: TGTGCCAGCAGCTCGCAAGCTAGCGGTGAGCAGTTCTTC.

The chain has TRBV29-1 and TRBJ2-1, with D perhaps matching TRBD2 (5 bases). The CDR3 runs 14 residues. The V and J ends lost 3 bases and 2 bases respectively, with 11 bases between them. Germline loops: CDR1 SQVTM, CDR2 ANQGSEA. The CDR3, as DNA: TGCAGCGTTGATACAGCGGCCCCCTACAATGAGCAGTTCTTC. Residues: CSVDTAAPYNEQFF.

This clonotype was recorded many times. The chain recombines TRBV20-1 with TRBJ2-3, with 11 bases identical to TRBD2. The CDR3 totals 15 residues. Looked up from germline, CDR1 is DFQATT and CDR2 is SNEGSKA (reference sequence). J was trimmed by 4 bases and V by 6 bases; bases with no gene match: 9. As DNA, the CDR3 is TGCAGTGCCCCCCAACTAGCGGGAGCCGCAGATACGCAGTATTTT. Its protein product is CSAPQLAGAADTQYF.

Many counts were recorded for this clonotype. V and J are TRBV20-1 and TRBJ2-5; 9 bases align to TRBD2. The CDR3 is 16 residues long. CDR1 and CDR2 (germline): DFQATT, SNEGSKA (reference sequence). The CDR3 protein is CSAGRGGDIYIETQYF. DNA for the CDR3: TGCAGCGCAGGCCGCGGGGGGGATATTTATATTGAGACCCAGTACTTC.

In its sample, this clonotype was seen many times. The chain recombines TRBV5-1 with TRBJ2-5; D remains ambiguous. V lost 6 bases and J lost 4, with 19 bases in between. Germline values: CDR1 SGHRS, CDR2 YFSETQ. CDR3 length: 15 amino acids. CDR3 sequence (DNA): TGCGCCAGCAATTTTTTTGCAGGATCGGGAGAGACCCAGTACTTC. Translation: CASNFFAGSGETQYF.

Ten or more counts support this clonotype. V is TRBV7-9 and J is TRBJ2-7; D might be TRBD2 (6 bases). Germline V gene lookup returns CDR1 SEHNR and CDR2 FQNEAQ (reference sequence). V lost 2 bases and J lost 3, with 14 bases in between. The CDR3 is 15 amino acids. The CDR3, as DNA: TGTGCCAGCAGCTTAAAGTCGGGACTTAGCTACGAGCAGTACTTC. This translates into CASSLKSGLSYEQYF.

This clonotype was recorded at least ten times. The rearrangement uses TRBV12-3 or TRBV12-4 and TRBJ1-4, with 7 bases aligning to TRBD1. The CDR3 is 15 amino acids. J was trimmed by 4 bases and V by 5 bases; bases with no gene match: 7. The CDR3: CASSPKDRFNEKLFF. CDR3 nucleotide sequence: TGTGCCAGCAGTCCCAAGGACAGGTTTAATGAAAAACTGTTTTTT.

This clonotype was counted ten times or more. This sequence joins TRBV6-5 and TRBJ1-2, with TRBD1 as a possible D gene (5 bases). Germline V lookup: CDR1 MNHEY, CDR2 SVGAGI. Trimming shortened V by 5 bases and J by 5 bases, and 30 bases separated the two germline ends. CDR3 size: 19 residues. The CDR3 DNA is TGTGCCAGCAGTCCTTGGCTTACAGGAGTCGCAACAGCCCTGTATGGCTACACCTTC. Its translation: CASSPWLTGVATALYGYTF.

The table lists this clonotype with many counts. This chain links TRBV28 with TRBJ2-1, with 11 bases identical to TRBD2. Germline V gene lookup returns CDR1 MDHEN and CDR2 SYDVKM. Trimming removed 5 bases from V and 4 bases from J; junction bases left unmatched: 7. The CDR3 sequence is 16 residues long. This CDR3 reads CASSITSGGDYNEQFF. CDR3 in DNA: TGTGCCAGCAGTATTACTAGCGGGGGAGATTACAATGAGCAGTTCTTC. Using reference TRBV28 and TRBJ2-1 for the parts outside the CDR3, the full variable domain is DVKVTQSSRYLVKRTGEKVFLECVQDMDHENMFWYRQDPGLGLRLIYFSYDVKMKEKGDIPEGYSVSREKKERFSLILESASTNQTSMYLCASSITSGGDYNEQFFGPGTRLTVL.

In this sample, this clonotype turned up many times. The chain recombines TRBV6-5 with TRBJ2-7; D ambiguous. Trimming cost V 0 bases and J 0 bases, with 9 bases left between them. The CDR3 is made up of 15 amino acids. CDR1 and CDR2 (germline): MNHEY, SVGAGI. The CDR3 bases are TGTGCCAGCAGTTACTCGCCGGTTAGCTCCTACGAGCAGTACTTC. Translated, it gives CASSYSPVSSYEQYF.

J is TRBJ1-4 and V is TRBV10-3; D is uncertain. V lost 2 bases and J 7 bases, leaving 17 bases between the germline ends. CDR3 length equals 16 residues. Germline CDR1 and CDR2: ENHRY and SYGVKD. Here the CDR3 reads CAISEGRSTYSEKLFF. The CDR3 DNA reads TGTGCCATCAGTGAGGGGAGGAGTACCTACAGTGAAAAACTGTTTTTT.

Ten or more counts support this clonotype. DNA of the CDR3: TGCGCCAGCAGCCCATGGACTAGCGGGGGGATGGAGACCCAGTACTTC. Protein sequence: CASSPWTSGGMETQYF. The genes are TRBV4-1 and TRBJ2-5; TRBD2 matches at 14 bases. This CDR3 is built from 16 residues. Germline V gene data show CDR1 as MGHRA and CDR2 as YSYEKL. The V segment lost 4 bases and the J segment 5 bases; nucleotides outside the gene matches: 6.

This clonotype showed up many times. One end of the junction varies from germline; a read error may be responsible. DNA for the CDR3: TGCGCCAGCAGCTTGGCCGCGCCTGGGAACACCATATATTTT. It encodes CASSLAAPGNTIYF. This chain joins TRBV5-1 and TRBJ1-3; D uncertain. Germline V lookup: CDR1 SGHRS, CDR2 YFSETQ. The CDR3 has 14 residues. The full variable domain, rest sourced from reference TRBV5-1 and TRBJ1-3, is KAGVTQTPRYLIKTRGQQVTLSCSPISGHRSVSWYQQTPGQGLQFLFEYFSETQRNKGNFPGRFSGRQFSNSRSEMNVSTLELGDSALYLCASSLAAPGNTIYFGEGSWLTVV.